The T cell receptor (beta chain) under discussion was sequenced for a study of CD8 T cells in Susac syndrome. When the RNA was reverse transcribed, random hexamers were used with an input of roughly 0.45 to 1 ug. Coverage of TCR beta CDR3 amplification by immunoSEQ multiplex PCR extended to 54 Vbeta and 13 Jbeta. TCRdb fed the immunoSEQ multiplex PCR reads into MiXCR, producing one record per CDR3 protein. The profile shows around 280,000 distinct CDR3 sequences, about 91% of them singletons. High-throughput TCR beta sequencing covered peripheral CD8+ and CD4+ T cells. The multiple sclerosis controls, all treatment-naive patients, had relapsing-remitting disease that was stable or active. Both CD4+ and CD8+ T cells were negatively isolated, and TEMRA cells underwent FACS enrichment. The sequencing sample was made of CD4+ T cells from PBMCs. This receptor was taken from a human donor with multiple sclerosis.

DNA of the CDR3: TGTGCCAGCAGCTTAGGTATGGGAAGCAATCAGCCCCAGCATTTT. Its translation is CASSLGMGSNQPQHF. The V gene is TRBV7-2, the J gene TRBJ1-5; no definite D call. Germline CDR1 is SGHTA and CDR2 is FQGNSA. This CDR3 has 15 amino acids. Trimming shortened V by 1 base and J by 1 base, and 8 bases separated the two germline ends.